Listed here are 19 T cell receptor beta chains from one sample, sequenced in a study of spatial heterogeneity in lung cancer (dated by TCRdb to the late 2010s). Explained via the paper, the time point label denotes: sample taken at primary tumor resection. Preparation of the library involved 5' RACE. The listed sequencing device is NextSeq 500. TCRdb redid the processing of the public reads, applying fastp at Q25 and MiXCR, and retained in-frame beta chains. Each entry is one CDR3 protein sequence, shown with its most common DNA and genes. This sample is represented by tens of thousands of distinct CDR3 sequences; roughly 12% of them were singletons. Clones ranked in the top ten supply more than 40% of the sample. Here the sequenced sample was PBMCs, taken at surgery. Receptor source: a male donor with early-stage non-small cell lung cancer.

The chain joins TRBV7-8 to TRBJ2-5; tentative D call: TRBD1 (5 bases). The CDR3 has 15 residues. Germline V lookup: CDR1 SGHVS, CDR2 FQNEAQ. V lost 1 base and J 4 bases, leaving 13 bases between the germline ends. CDR3 sequence reads: CASSLEGRARETQYF. The CDR3 bases are TGTGCCAGCAGCTTAGAAGGCAGGGCGAGAGAGACCCAGTACTTC. The entire variable domain, with the rest obtained from reference TRBV7-8 and TRBJ2-5, is as follows: GAGVSQSPRYKVAKRGQDVALRCDPISGHVSLFWYQQALGQGPEFLTYFQNEAQLDKSGLPSDRFFAERPEGSVSTLKIQRTQQEDSAVYLCASSLEGRARETQYFGPGTRLLVL.

This clonotype was counted at least ten times. The chain is built from TRBV27 and TRBJ1-2; perhaps TRBD1 as D (5 bases). CDR1 MNHEY and CDR2 SMNVEV come from the germline V gene (reference sequence). V gave up 8 bases and J gave up 0 bases, with 10 bases separating them. This CDR3 has 13 amino acids. The DNA for the CDR3 is TGTGCCAGCGGACAAAGAGCTAACTATGGCTACACCTTC. Amino acids: CASGQRANYGYTF.

On this clonotype: This may stem from a read error, because a much larger clone lies one nucleotide away. This chain links TRBV10-3 with TRBJ2-3, with D perhaps matching TRBD2 (5 bases). Looked up from germline, CDR1 is ENHRY and CDR2 is SYGVKD. This CDR3 comprises 12 residues. Deletions cut 6 bases from V and 8 bases from J, with 12 bases between. The CDR3 nucleotides read TGTGCCATCAGGGGTTCAGGAGGTACGCAGTATTTT. Translation: CAIRGSGGTQYF.

As regards this clonotype: The conserved final phenylalanine or tryptophan is absent from the CDR3, which likely points to a read error. The chain links TRBV12-3 or TRBV12-4 to TRBJ2-5; 11 nucleotides align to TRBD1. The V and J ends lost 5 bases and 2 bases, in that order; junction bases with no gene match: 7. The CDR3 is 16 amino acids. The CDR3 DNA reads as TGTGCCAGCAGTACCGGACAGGGGGCCGTACAAGAGACCCAGTACTCC. This codes for CASSTGQGAVQETQYS.

The chain recombines TRBV20-1 with TRBJ2-5; D is unclear. V lost 0 bases to trimming and J lost 2 bases, with 13 bases between them. The length of the CDR3 is 15 residues. Germline V gene sequence: CDR1 DFQATT, CDR2 SNEGSKA (reference sequence). The CDR3 region is CSARDSSGLQETQYF. CDR3 DNA: TGCAGTGCTAGAGATAGCTCTGGGCTTCAAGAGACCCAGTACTTC.

This clonotype was seen a few times. The chain uses TRBV29-1 and TRBJ2-1; 8 bases are shared with TRBD2. Germline CDR1 and CDR2: SQVTM and ANQGSEA. V lost 6 bases to trimming and J lost 7 bases; unmatched junction nucleotides: 8. The CDR3 runs 13 residues. The CDR3 DNA follows: TGCAGCGTGGCCAGCGGGGGCAAGAATGAGCAGTTCTTC. It codes for CSVASGGKNEQFF.

The gene calls are TRBV12-3 or TRBV12-4 and TRBJ2-3; 16 nucleotides match TRBD2. The CDR3 is 17 amino acids. With V trimmed by 5 bases and J by 4 bases, 6 bases remained unmatched. The CDR3 region is CASSGTSGGASADTQYF. CDR3 in DNA: TGTGCCAGCAGTGGGACTAGCGGGGGGGCCTCGGCAGATACGCAGTATTTT.

This clonotype appeared a few times. V usage is TRBV7-2 and J usage is TRBJ2-1; no reliable D call. The CDR3 runs to 14 residues. Germline CDR1 reads SGHTA; CDR2 reads FQGNSA. V dropped 5 bases and J dropped 7 bases, with 15 bases sitting between them. The CDR3 protein is CASSPETYRNEQFF. Written as DNA, the CDR3 is TGTGCCAGCAGCCCAGAAACTTACCGAAATGAGCAGTTCTTC.

The chain links TRBV20-1 to TRBJ2-5; 9 bases agree with TRBD1. With V trimmed by 6 bases and J by 5 bases, 10 bases remained unmatched. CDR1 and CDR2 from the germline V gene are DFQATT and SNEGSKA (reference sequence). The CDR3 consists of 14 residues. CDR3 amino acids: CSAPPSQGAETQYF. In nucleotides, the CDR3 is TGCAGTGCGCCCCCGTCACAGGGGGCTGAGACCCAGTACTTC.

In its sample, this clonotype was seen many times. V usage is TRBV27 and J usage is TRBJ2-3; D gene unclear. The CDR3 spans 13 residues. The V end was cut by 2 bases, the J end by 1 base, with 4 bases between. Per the germline V gene, CDR1 is MNHEY and CDR2 is SMNVEV (reference sequence). For the CDR3, the DNA is TGTGCCAGCAGTTTACGGGGCACAGATACGCAGTATTTT. It codes for CASSLRGTDTQYF.

DNA of the CDR3: TGTGCCAGCAGTCGCAGCGCTCAGAGCCCCACAGATACGCAGTATTTT. Translating gives CASSRSAQSPTDTQYF. V usage is TRBV4-2 and J usage is TRBJ2-3; D remains unclear. Between the trimmed V and J ends, which lost 6 bases and 2 bases, there was a span of 18 bases. This CDR3 has 16 amino acids. CDR1 LGHNA and CDR2 YNFKEQ come from the germline V gene.

This sequence joins TRBV7-9 and TRBJ2-3, with TRBD2 matching 9 bases. The CDR3 sequence is 15 residues long. Per germline, CDR1 SEHNR and CDR2 FQNEAQ (reference sequence). Unmatched junction bases numbered 7, after V lost 4 bases and J lost 5 bases. As DNA, the CDR3 is TGTGCCAGCAGCTCCAGGACTAGCGCCATAGATACGCAGTATTTT. Encoded protein: CASSSRTSAIDTQYF.

This clonotype was seen at least ten times. This chain links TRBV11-1 with TRBJ2-7; 7 nucleotides match TRBD1. Per germline, CDR1 SGHAT and CDR2 FQDESV (reference sequence). After removal of 1 base from V and 3 bases from J, the junction contained 9 bases not matched to a gene. The CDR3 has 16 residues. The CDR3 DNA sequence: TGTGCCAGCAGCTTAGAGGGACAGCCCGAAGTCTACGAGCAGTACTTC. This gives the protein CASSLEGQPEVYEQYF.

Many counts were recorded for this clonotype. The chain carries TRBV7-9 and TRBJ2-7; TRBD1 matches at 7 bases. After removal of 5 bases from V and 0 bases from J, the junction contained 4 bases not matched to a gene. Germline assignment: CDR1 SEHNR and CDR2 FQNEAQ (reference sequence). The CDR3 is 14 residues long. The CDR3 DNA reads TGTGCCAGCAGCCCGGACAGGAGCTCCTACGAGCAGTACTTC. Protein sequence: CASSPDRSSYEQYF.

This clonotype was seen a few times. This rearrangement joins TRBV7-2 to TRBJ1-6; possible D gene TRBD1, 6 bases. The CDR3 runs 14 residues. V lost 2 bases to trimming and J lost 6 bases, with 8 bases between them. Germline V gives CDR1 SGHTA, CDR2 FQGNSA. The CDR3 is CASSLSRGNSPLHF. DNA for the CDR3: TGTGCCAGCAGCTTAAGCAGGGGTAATTCACCCCTCCACTTT.

This clonotype has more than one count but fewer than ten. The chain combines TRBV4-3 with TRBJ1-1, with D possibly TRBD1 on 5 matching bases. Germline V gives CDR1 LGHNA, CDR2 YSLEER. Trimming removed 0 bases at V and 3 bases at J, with 8 bases between. This CDR3 spans 14 amino acids. CDR3 loop: CASSQESRDTEAFF. As DNA, the CDR3 is TGCGCCAGCAGCCAAGAATCCAGGGACACTGAAGCTTTCTTT.

The J gene is TRBJ2-3, the V gene TRBV7-2; 7 positions match TRBD1. The germline gives CDR1 SGHTA, CDR2 FQGNSA. V shed 4 bases and J 1 base; nucleotides not matched to a gene: 8. This CDR3 is 16 amino acids long. In nucleotides, the CDR3 is TGTGCCAGCAGCTCTCCAGACAGGGTTGGCACAGATACGCAGTATTTT. This gives the protein CASSSPDRVGTDTQYF.

The V gene is TRBV7-6, the J gene TRBJ2-1; D remains unclear. Trimming took 5 bases from V and 0 from J, leaving 17 bases between them. Per the germline V gene, CDR1 is SGHVS and CDR2 is FNYEAQ. The CDR3 consists of 17 residues. The CDR3 spells CASSPRSTRSSYNEQFF. The CDR3 coding sequence is TGTGCCAGCAGCCCAAGAAGTACACGAAGCTCCTACAATGAGCAGTTCTTC.

J is TRBJ1-5 and V is TRBV28; D uncertain. CDR1 and CDR2 from the germline V gene are MDHEN and SYDVKM. V shed 6 bases and J shed 1 base, with 10 bases lying between them. This CDR3 region has 14 residues. This CDR3 is CASRTHGSNQPQHF. The CDR3 region has the DNA TGTGCCAGCAGGACTCACGGGAGCAATCAGCCCCAGCATTTT.